This paragraph covers one TCR beta chain sequence. With 0 bases removed from V and 4 bases from J, the gap between germline ends came to 9 bases. The CDR3 is made up of 15 amino acids. Germline assignment: CDR1 WNHNN and CDR2 SYGVQD (reference sequence). This sample stems from a study of blood T cell repertoires in COVID-19. Study at large: Specimens from acute and convalescent COVID-19 originated in the United States, Italy and Spain. Nucleic acid was either cDNA or gDNA, and it came from T cells, B-cell-depleted T cells, or PBMCs.

Data came from immunoSEQ multiplex PCR; TCRdb stores just in-frame clones and leaves some out. In the table there are around 160,000 clones, approximately 79% of which are singletons. The source of this sequence is a woman older than 75 with acute or convalescent COVID-19. The sample consisted of peripheral blood. The V and J genes are TRBV10-1 and TRBJ1-4, with a weak D call TRBD1 (5 bases). In DNA, the CDR3 is TGCGCCAGCAGTGAGTCGGGGCGGAATAATGAAAAACTGTTTTTT. It yields the protein CASSESGRNNEKLFF.